The clone carrying this TCR beta chain has just a few counts. Between the trimmed V and J ends, which lost 5 bases and 4 bases, there was a span of 9 bases. Germline CDR1 reads SGHRS; CDR2 reads YFSETQ. This CDR3 has 12 amino acids. This sample is part of a study of T cell changes during pregnancy in multiple sclerosis. Libraries were prepared by immunoSEQ multiplex PCR; TCRdb keeps only in-frame clonotypes and omits some of them. The data hold about 98,000 clones, with around 90% observed a single time. Here the sequenced sample was peripheral blood, taken after pregnancy. The source is a female donor in good health, enrolled as a control in a pregnancy study. The gene calls are TRBV5-1 and TRBJ1-1; unclear D gene. Here the CDR3 DNA reads TGCGCCAGCAGGTCGGGTGGCACTGAAGCTTTCTTT. As protein: CASRSGGTEAFF.